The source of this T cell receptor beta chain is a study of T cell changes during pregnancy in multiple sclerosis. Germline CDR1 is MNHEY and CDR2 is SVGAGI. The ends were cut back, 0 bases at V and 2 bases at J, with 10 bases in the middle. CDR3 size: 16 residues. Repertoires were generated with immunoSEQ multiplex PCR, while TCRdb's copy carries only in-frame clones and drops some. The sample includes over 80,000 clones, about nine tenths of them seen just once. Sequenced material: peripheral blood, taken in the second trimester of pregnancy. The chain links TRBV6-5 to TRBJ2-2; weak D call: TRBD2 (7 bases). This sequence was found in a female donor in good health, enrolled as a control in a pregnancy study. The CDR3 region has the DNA TGTGCCAGCAGTTACTCGGGGGGGCGCAACACCGGGGAGCTGTTTTTT. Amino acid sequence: CASSYSGGRNTGELFF.